Listed here is a single T cell receptor beta chain. Its antigen is unknown. The libraries of TRB cDNA were constructed through 5' RACE using UMI labels. TCRdb reprocessed the 5' RACE reads; each CDR3 protein has one entry and no DNA is given. Its listing shows some 140,000 distinct CDR3 sequences. The data stem from a study of CXCR3-negative and CXCR3-positive naive CD8 T cells. Study-level results: Greater hydrophobicity was found in TRB CDR3s of CXCR3-positive naive cells than of CXCR3-negative naive cells.

Germline V gives CDR1 SNHLY, CDR2 FYNNEI. This CDR3 has 14 residues. This sequence was found in a human donor in good health. Some clones in this sample may be carry-over from other donors' samples. Sequenced sample: naive CXCR3+ CD8+ T cells from blood. The subset denotes: CD45RO-CCR7+CD27+CD95- naive CD8+ T cells expressing CXCR3 (TNR3+). V usage is TRBV2 and J usage is TRBJ2-7; the D call of TRBD1 rests on TCRdb alone, since no DNA is present to check it. CDR3 protein: CASSDPGGSYEQYF.